One sample yielded the 2 T cell receptor beta chains listed below, sequenced in a study of beta chain features in type 1 diabetes. Findings of the study overall: All four CD4+ subsets of Type 1 diabetes patients contained TCRB CDR3s that were moderately but significantly shorter.

All of the isolated RNA was reverse transcribed, so expressed TCRB transcripts were sequenced. Profiled with immunoSEQ multiplex PCR; TCRdb holds only in-frame clones, not every one. The table shows hundreds of thousands of clones, with roughly 13% occurring only once. These receptors' antigens are unknown. The sequenced sample was naive CD4+ T cells from blood. The receptors were sampled from a young man with type 1 diabetes.

The V gene is TRBV4-1, the J gene TRBJ2-1, with TRBD2 matching over 8 bases. J was trimmed by 8 bases and V by 0 bases; bases with no gene match: 9. The CDR3 loop spans 16 amino acids. CDR1 and CDR2 (germline): MGHRA, YSYEKL. Here the CDR3 DNA reads TGCGCCAGCAGCCAAGAGCCCGGACTAGCTCTCTATGAGCAGTTCTTC. The encoded protein is CASSQEPGLALYEQFF.

This clone was observed a handful of times. CDR3: CASSPSGEAAFF. In nucleotides, the CDR3 is TGTGCCAGCTCACCCTCAGGGGAGGCGGCTTTCTTT. This chain joins TRBV18 and TRBJ1-1; D is perhaps TRBD1 (6 bases). CDR1 and CDR2 (germline): KGHSH, LQKENI. The CDR3 runs to 12 residues. The V gene lost 3 bases and the J gene lost 11 bases, with 13 bases spanning the gap.